The T cell receptor (beta chain) described here comes from a study of T cell responses to AZD1222 COVID-19 vaccine. Study conclusions and caveats: Repertoire sampling occurred only after the peak T cell response. Increased Spike-specific TCR breadth and depth were observed after two AZD1222 doses. Reports indicate that nearly half of spike-specific TCRs are directed at unmutated variant regions.

The CDR3 totals 16 residues. The V gene's germline CDR1 is SGHNT and CDR2 YYREEE (reference sequence). Trimming at V came to 3 bases and at J to 3 bases, leaving 11 bases not matched to a gene. Only in-frame clones appear in the TCRdb table, and some are missing; sequencing was by immunoSEQ multiplex PCR. The data hold some 64,000 clones, with around nine tenths observed a single time. A note on this clone: The antigen is not known.

The rearrangement uses TRBV5-4 and TRBJ2-7, with 8 bases matching TRBD1. The clonotype was recovered from an adult who received the MenACWY meningococcal vaccine as a control. Sequenced material: peripheral blood, taken 28 days after the second dose of the MenACWY control vaccine. CDR3 nucleotides: TGTGCCAGCAGCTCTTCCGGGACAGGAGCCTTCTACGAGCAGTACTTC. This translates into CASSSSGTGAFYEQYF.